This TCR beta chain comes out of a study of blood T cell repertoires in COVID-19. Germline trimming cut 6 bases from V and 0 bases from J; bases unmatched to any gene: 5. The CDR3 extends over 15 amino acids. Germline V gene data show CDR1 as MDHEN and CDR2 as SYDVKM. Everyone who took part was about 18 to 90 years old, and they came from over 20 US areas. Source study methods: Estimates of nucleated cell counts were drawn from the amplification of reference gene primers. Generated by immunoSEQ multiplex PCR, the TCRdb table keeps only in-frame clones and is missing some. V and J calls and clone size are as listed in that table; D and trimming were resolved from the DNA. The repertoire holds roughly 64,000 clones, with roughly two thirds as singletons.

Input material: PBMCs or T cells enriched from blood (not recorded which). The chain combines TRBV28 with TRBJ2-1, with 7 bases matching TRBD1. This TCR came from a woman aged 55 to 70 who had been exposed to COVID-19. The CDR3 DNA follows: TGTGCCAGCAGAACACAGGGGAGCTCCTACAATGAGCAGTTCTTC. Protein product: CASRTQGSSYNEQFF.